These 16 T cell receptor beta chains were sequenced from one sample in a study of cytomegalovirus exposure and HLA in healthy donors. A multiplex PCR was run with 60 Vbeta primers and 13 Jbeta primers. The assay was immunoSEQ multiplex PCR, and TCRdb's table has in-frame clones only and misses some. The table has roughly 80,000 clones, roughly 64% seen once. Specimen: PBMCs. Every receptor here comes from a man aged 25 to 40 in good health and CMV-seropositive.

This clone appeared a few times. The chain links TRBV2 to TRBJ1-2; 8 bases match TRBD1. Looked up from germline, CDR1 is SNHLY and CDR2 is FYNNEI. With 4 bases clipped from V and 8 bases from J, the junction kept 6 bases outside the gene matches. The CDR3 consists of 13 residues. The CDR3 here is CASSVGQEGGYTF. The CDR3 DNA is TGTGCCAGCAGTGTGGGACAGGAAGGAGGCTACACCTTC.

The gene calls are TRBV29-1 and TRBJ1-2; D gene unclear. The germline gives CDR1 SQVTM, CDR2 ANQGSEA. This CDR3 is 12 amino acids long. V was shortened by 0 bases and J by 5 bases, with 7 bases between the two germline ends. CDR3 region: CSVEEGGYGYTF. Written as DNA, the CDR3 is TGCAGCGTTGAAGAGGGAGGGTATGGCTACACCTTC.

Only one count was recorded for this clone. The V gene is TRBV28, the J gene TRBJ2-1; D gene uncertain. The germline V gene has CDR1 MDHEN and CDR2 SYDVKM. The CDR3 is made up of 15 amino acids. Trimming shortened V by 2 bases and J by 1 base, and 9 bases separated the two germline ends. CDR3 sequence: CASSLLGWSYNEQFF. CDR3 in DNA: TGTGCCAGCAGTTTACTAGGTTGGTCCTACAATGAGCAGTTCTTC. The full variable domain, rest sourced from reference TRBV28 and TRBJ2-1, is DVKVTQSSRYLVKRTGEKVFLECVQDMDHENMFWYRQDPGLGLRLIYFSYDVKMKEKGDIPEGYSVSREKKERFSLILESASTNQTSMYLCASSLLGWSYNEQFFGPGTRLTVL.

The genes are TRBV6-5 and TRBJ1-1; 7 nucleotides line up with TRBD1. Germline trimming cut 6 bases from V and 7 bases from J; bases unmatched to any gene: 8. CDR3 length equals 13 residues. The germline V gene encodes CDR1 MNHEY and CDR2 SVGAGI. The CDR3 reads CASRGQVSSEAFF. The CDR3 DNA reads TGTGCCAGCAGAGGACAGGTGTCGAGTGAAGCTTTCTTT.

DNA for the CDR3: TGTGCCTGGGAACCCGGGACTAGCGGGGGGGCAGTAGAGCAGTTCTTC. Encoded protein: CAWEPGTSGGAVEQFF. V gene TRBV30 combines with J gene TRBJ2-1; 16 positions agree with TRBD2. The CDR3 spans 16 residues. With V trimmed by 5 bases and J by 10 bases, 11 bases remained unmatched. Germline CDR1 reads GTSNPN; CDR2 reads SVGIG (reference sequence).

V is TRBV28 and J is TRBJ1-2; possible D gene TRBD1, 5 bases. Germline V gene data show CDR1 as MDHEN and CDR2 as SYDVKM. V lost 3 bases and J 8 bases, leaving 16 bases between the germline ends. The CDR3 runs to 14 residues. CDR3 bases: TGTGCCAGCAGTTTCCCCTCAGAGGCAGGGGGCTACACCTTC. As protein: CASSFPSEAGGYTF.

V gene TRBV28 combines with J gene TRBJ1-5; 10 nucleotides align to TRBD1. V lost 4 bases to trimming and J lost 7 bases; unmatched junction nucleotides: 10. The CDR3 spans 16 residues. The germline V gene has CDR1 MDHEN and CDR2 SYDVKM. CDR3 sequence reads: CASSSLPRTGGQPQHF. The CDR3 DNA follows: TGTGCCAGCAGTTCACTCCCCCGGACAGGGGGGCAGCCCCAGCATTTT.

The CDR3 coding sequence is TGCGCCAGCAGCCAACTATGGGGGACAGGTGGGGACTCTGGGGCCAACGTCCTGACTTTC. Its translation is CASSQLWGTGGDSGANVLTF. The chain combines TRBV4-1 with TRBJ2-6, with 8 nucleotides matching TRBD1. V lost 2 bases to trimming and J lost 0 bases; unmatched junction nucleotides: 12. The CDR3 length is 20 residues. Germline CDR1 is MGHRA and CDR2 is YSYEKL.

The chain employs TRBV12-2 and TRBJ2-5; TRBD2 is the table's D call, not checked against the DNA. TRBJ2-7 matches the DNA end more closely, so the J call is doubtful. TRBV12-2 is a pseudogene segment. The CDR3 has 16 amino acids. This CDR3 reads CASRHGTSGAVYEQYF. The CDR3 DNA is TGTGCAAGTCGCCACGGGACTAGCGGGGCAGTCTACGAGCAGTACTTC.

The chain recombines TRBV5-4 with TRBJ2-2, with TRBD2 identical over 8 bases. Germline lookup yields CDR1 SGHNT and CDR2 YYREEE (reference sequence). V trimming: 0 bases; J trimming: 4 bases; junction bases outside the gene matches: 8. The CDR3 length is 17 residues. CDR3 coding DNA: TGTGCCAGCAGCTTGGCCGGGCGGGGGGCTCGCACCGGGGAGCTGTTTTTT. Protein sequence: CASSLAGRGARTGELFF.

The chain joins TRBV28 to TRBJ2-5; 12 nucleotides align to TRBD2. Germline CDR1 is MDHEN and CDR2 is SYDVKM. The CDR3 is made up of 17 amino acids. The V and J ends lost 5 bases and 5 bases, in that order; junction bases with no gene match: 12. The CDR3 spells CASSTLAGGRSMETQYF. In nucleotides, the CDR3 is TGTGCCAGCAGTACCCTAGCGGGAGGGCGTTCGATGGAGACCCAGTACTTC. Complete variable domain (other parts from reference TRBV28 and TRBJ2-5): DVKVTQSSRYLVKRTGEKVFLECVQDMDHENMFWYRQDPGLGLRLIYFSYDVKMKEKGDIPEGYSVSREKKERFSLILESASTNQTSMYLCASSTLAGGRSMETQYFGPGTRLLVL.

The gene calls are TRBV5-4 and TRBJ2-1; 12 bases line up with TRBD2. J was trimmed by 8 bases and V by 4 bases; bases with no gene match: 10. This CDR3 has 16 residues. The germline V gene encodes CDR1 SGHNT and CDR2 YYREEE (reference sequence). Written as DNA, the CDR3 is TGTGCCAGCAGCGACGGACTAGCGGGATACTTGGATGAGCAGTTCTTC. Residues: CASSDGLAGYLDEQFF.

This clone was found a few times. This chain links TRBV29-1 with TRBJ2-3, with 8 bases fitting TRBD1. The junction had 6 bases not matched to a gene; V was cut back by 4 bases and J by 6 bases. The CDR3 has 13 residues. Germline V gene lookup returns CDR1 SQVTM and CDR2 ANQGSEA. The CDR3 loop reads CSVVTGVSDTQYF. The CDR3 nucleotides are TGCAGCGTTGTGACAGGGGTATCGGATACGCAGTATTTT.

This clone came up a few times. The chain carries TRBV7-6 and TRBJ2-7, with 9 bases identical to TRBD1. The CDR3 totals 15 residues. From germline, CDR1 is SGHVS and CDR2 FNYEAQ. The J segment lost 7 bases and the V segment lost 4 bases, leaving 11 bases of the junction unmatched. CDR3 residues: CASSSPRDRAGEQYF. The CDR3 DNA follows: TGTGCCAGCAGCTCGCCCCGGGACAGGGCGGGGGAGCAGTACTTC.

V and J are TRBV7-6 and TRBJ1-5, with TRBD1 as a possible D gene (5 bases). The CDR3 has 14 residues. V lost 2 bases, J lost 4 bases, and 9 bases lay in between. The germline V gene has CDR1 SGHVS and CDR2 FNYEAQ. The CDR3: CASSLQGPNQPQHF. Written as DNA, the CDR3 is TGTGCCAGCAGCTTACAGGGCCCGAATCAGCCCCAGCATTTT.

As DNA, the CDR3 is TGTGCCAGCGAAGAGGGGGAGAGGCCGATTAATCAGCCCCAGCATTTT. Its protein product is CASEEGERPINQPQHF. The J gene is TRBJ1-5, the V gene TRBV2; D is perhaps TRBD1 (6 bases). This CDR3 has 16 residues. In germline, CDR1 is SNHLY, CDR2 FYNNEI. Trimming left V 8 bases short and J 4 bases short, with 21 bases between.